Listed below are T cell receptor beta chains from one sample, sequenced in a study of PD-1 blockade in classical Hodgkin lymphoma. Generated by immunoSEQ multiplex PCR, the TCRdb table keeps only in-frame clones and is missing some. Here the sample spans almost 95,000 clones, over 80% being singletons. The specimen comprised peripheral blood mononuclear cells (PBMCs), sampled before the fourth cycle of nivolumab. All receptors derive from a human donor with classical Hodgkin lymphoma. CDR3s include the opening cysteine and the closing phenylalanine or tryptophan. D genes are given only for firm matches. Some rows mark clone size as missing; the rest say once, few, many or name a class of expanded clone.

j_call	cdr3_length	v_call	clone_size	d_call	cdr3_aa	cdr3_nt
TRBJ1-5	15	TRBV2	-	-	CASADLTRPFQPQHF	TGTGCCTCAGCAGATTTGACGAGGCCGTTTCAGCCCCAGCATTTT
TRBJ2-7	14	TRBV7-6	-	-	CASSLRSSAYEQYF	TGTGCCAGCAGTCTAAGGTCTAGCGCGTACGAGCAGTACTTC
TRBJ2-1	17	TRBV19	-	-	CASSIDESLVFPNEQFF	TGTGCCAGTAGTATAGATGAGAGCCTAGTTTTTCCCAATGAGCAGTTCTTC
TRBJ2-3	14	TRBV18	once	-	CASSPAQNTDTQYF	TGTGCCAGCTCACCGGCACAGAACACAGATACGCAGTATTTT
TRBJ2-2	15	TRBV30	-	TRBD2	CAWSAGLANTGELFF	TGTGCCTGGAGTGCTGGACTAGCGAACACCGGGGAGCTGTTTTTT
TRBJ2-7	11	TRBV10-3	-	-	CAISDQYEQYF	TGTGCCATCAGTGATCAGTACGAGCAGTACTTC
TRBJ1-2	14	TRBV10-3	-	-	CAISDSSGTSGYTF	TGTGCCATCAGTGACTCCTCGGGGACAAGCGGCTACACCTTC
TRBJ2-5	12	TRBV5-4	few	-	CASSFWQETQYF	TGTGCCAGCAGCTTTTGGCAAGAGACCCAGTACTTC
TRBJ2-1	14	TRBV27	once	-	CASSLGGPPSEQFF	TGTGCCAGCAGTTTGGGTGGGCCCCCTAGTGAGCAGTTCTTC
TRBJ2-7	12	TRBV15	-	-	CATSESSYEQYF	TGTGCCACCAGCGAGAGCTCCTACGAGCAGTACTTC
TRBJ2-7	14	TRBV5-6	-	TRBD1	CASSLAGQAYEQYF	TGTGCCAGCAGCTTGGCGGGACAGGCCTACGAGCAGTACTTC
TRBJ2-1	16	TRBV9	-	TRBD2	CASSVGTSGAYNEQFF	TGTGCCAGCAGCGTAGGAACTAGCGGAGCCTACAATGAGCAGTTCTTC
TRBJ1-2	14	TRBV7-9	few	-	CASSRRELDYGYTF	TGTGCCAGCAGCCGAAGGGAGTTGGACTATGGCTACACCTTC
TRBJ2-3	17	TRBV7-2	-	TRBD2	CASSLRTSGGSTDTQYF	TGTGCCAGCAGCCTTAGGACTAGCGGAGGGAGCACAGATACGCAGTATTTT
TRBJ2-7	15	TRBV7-9	-	-	CASSLAWRDVSEQYF	TGTGCCAGCAGCTTAGCGTGGAGGGACGTGAGCGAGCAGTACTTC
TRBJ1-1	16	TRBV9	-	TRBD1	CASSAHTGVVNTEAFF	TGTGCCAGCAGCGCCCATACAGGGGTCGTGAACACTGAAGCTTTCTTT
TRBJ2-1	15	TRBV2	-	TRBD2	CASRAGTSGSNEQFF	TGTGCCAGCAGAGCCGGGACTAGCGGATCTAATGAGCAGTTCTTC
TRBJ2-7	15	TRBV28	few	-	CASSLGGAGAYEQYF	TGTGCCAGCAGTCTTGGGGGGGCAGGGGCCTACGAGCAGTACTTC
TRBJ2-3	12	TRBV6-1	-	-	CASQAWSDTQYF	TGTGCCAGTCAGGCTTGGTCAGATACGCAGTATTTT
TRBJ2-7	13	TRBV27	-	TRBD1	CASRGQGGDEQYF	TGTGCCAGCAGGGGACAGGGTGGGGACGAGCAGTACTTC
TRBJ2-2	15	TRBV29-1	-	TRBD2	CSVGLAGGPGGELFF	TGCAGCGTTGGCCTAGCGGGAGGGCCCGGCGGGGAGCTGTTTTTT
TRBJ1-5	15	TRBV6-5	-	-	CASSYTAGFDQPQHF	TGTGCCAGCAGTTACACAGCAGGGTTCGATCAGCCCCAGCATTTT
TRBJ1-1	15	TRBV5-6	once	-	CASSLRVLLNTEAFF	TGTGCCAGCAGCTTGCGTGTCCTGCTAAACACTGAAGCTTTCTTT
TRBJ2-1	14	TRBV28	-	-	CASSTRTKNNEQFF	TGTGCCAGCAGTACAAGGACTAAAAACAATGAGCAGTTCTTC
TRBJ1-1	15	TRBV5-6	-	TRBD1	CASSSPTGGYTEAFF	TGTGCCAGCAGCTCGCCCACAGGGGGCTACACTGAAGCTTTCTTT
TRBJ2-2	13	TRBV5-1	few	-	CASSAGFTGELFF	TGCGCCAGCAGCGCGGGGTTCACCGGGGAGCTGTTTTTT
TRBJ2-7	14	TRBV19	-	-	CASSIAGTHYEQYF	TGTGCCAGTAGTATAGCTGGGACACATTACGAGCAGTACTTC
TRBJ1-2	13	TRBV15	once	-	CATSRDANYGYTF	TGTGCCACCAGCCGGGACGCGAACTATGGCTACACCTTC
TRBJ2-7	15	TRBV6-5	-	TRBD2	CASSYAGRVSYEQYF	TGTGCCAGCAGTTACGCCGGGAGGGTCTCCTACGAGCAGTACTTC
TRBJ2-2	14	TRBV19	-	TRBD2	CAAGLASNTGELFF	TGTGCCGCGGGACTAGCGTCGAACACCGGGGAGCTGTTTTTT
TRBJ1-2	13	TRBV7-2	-	-	CASSLHNQYGYTF	TGTGCCAGCAGCTTACACAATCAATATGGCTACACCTTC
TRBJ2-1	15	TRBV4-2	-	TRBD2	CASSRSGTSVNEQFF	TGTGCCAGCAGTCGTTCCGGGACTAGTGTCAATGAGCAGTTCTTC
TRBJ2-3	13	TRBV6-5	-	TRBD2	CASSGLATDTQYF	TGTGCCAGCTCTGGACTAGCGACAGATACGCAGTATTTT
TRBJ1-2	15	TRBV27	-	TRBD1	CASSLYPGQGHGYTF	TGTGCCAGCAGTTTATACCCGGGACAGGGCCATGGCTACACCTTC
TRBJ2-1	13	TRBV19	-	-	CAARWARVNEQFF	TGTGCCGCGAGGTGGGCTAGGGTCAATGAGCAGTTCTTC
TRBJ1-2	15	TRBV27	-	TRBD1	CASSLSGTDWTGYTF	TGTGCCAGCAGTTTATCCGGGACAGACTGGACCGGCTACACCTTC
TRBJ2-5	16	TRBV2	-	TRBD2	CASSGGIAGGQETQYF	TGTGCCAGCAGTGGGGGCATAGCGGGAGGCCAAGAGACCCAGTACTTC
TRBJ2-4	13	TRBV4-2	-	-	CASSSRQGDIQYF	TGTGCCAGCAGTTCCAGGCAAGGGGACATTCAGTACTTC
TRBJ2-1	14	TRBV7-8	-	-	CASSLGTAYNEQFF	TGTGCCAGCAGCTTAGGGACTGCCTACAATGAGCAGTTCTTC
TRBJ2-7	18	TRBV6-1	-	TRBD2	CASSEALGLAGGPREQYF	TGTGCCAGCAGTGAAGCGCTGGGACTAGCGGGAGGGCCCCGGGAGCAGTACTTC
TRBJ1-1	15	TRBV6-5	-	-	CASSYLPGRSTEAFF	TGTGCCAGCAGTTACTTGCCAGGCCGCTCCACTGAAGCTTTCTTT
TRBJ1-2	15	TRBV19	-	-	CASSSLTTGPYGYTF	TGTGCCAGTAGCTCCCTAACGACAGGACCCTATGGCTACACCTTC
TRBJ2-5	14	TRBV7-2	few	-	CASSVAGAQETQYF	TGTGCCAGCAGCGTAGCAGGGGCCCAGGAGACCCAGTACTTC
TRBJ2-7	11	TRBV4-2	-	-	CASSQGVEQYF	TGTGCCAGCAGCCAAGGGGTCGAGCAGTACTTC
TRBJ2-1	12	TRBV10-3	-	TRBD2	CAISGLADEQFF	TGTGCCATCAGTGGGCTAGCGGACGAGCAGTTCTTC
TRBJ1-3	14	TRBV19	once	-	CASSLQGAGNTIYF	TGTGCCAGTAGCCTACAAGGGGCAGGAAACACCATATATTTT
TRBJ2-7	14	TRBV2	-	TRBD2	CASSDFSGNGEQYF	TGTGCCAGCAGTGACTTTAGCGGGAATGGCGAGCAGTACTTC
TRBJ1-2	12	TRBV5-6	-	-	CASGPSIYGYTF	TGTGCCAGCGGACCGTCCATTTATGGCTACACCTTC
TRBJ2-5	15	TRBV7-6	-	TRBD1	CASSLRTGLQETQYF	TGTGCCAGCAGCTTAAGGACAGGCCTCCAAGAGACCCAGTACTTC